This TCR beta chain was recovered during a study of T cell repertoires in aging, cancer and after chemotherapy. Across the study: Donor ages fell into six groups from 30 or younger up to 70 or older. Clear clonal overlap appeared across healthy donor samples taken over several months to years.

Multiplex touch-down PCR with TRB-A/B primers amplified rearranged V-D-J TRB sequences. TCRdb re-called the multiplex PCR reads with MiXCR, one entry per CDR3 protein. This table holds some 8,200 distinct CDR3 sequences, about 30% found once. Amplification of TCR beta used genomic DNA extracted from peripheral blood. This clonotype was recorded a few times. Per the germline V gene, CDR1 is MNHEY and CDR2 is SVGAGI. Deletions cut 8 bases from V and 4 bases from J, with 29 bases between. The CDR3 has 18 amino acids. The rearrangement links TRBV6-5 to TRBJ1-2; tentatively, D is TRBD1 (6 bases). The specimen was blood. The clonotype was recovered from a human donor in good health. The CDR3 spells CASSYRGRGHHQGYGYTF. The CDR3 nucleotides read TGTGCCAGCTCCTATCGGGGCAGGGGCCACCACCAAGGCTATGGCTACACCTTC.